The TCR beta chain described here comes from a study of CD8+CD57+ T cells in acquired aplastic anemia. Study as a whole: Sorted CD4+ and CD8+ cells yielded DNA averaging around 3.2 ug. Study-wide findings and caveats: The number of CD8+ CDR3 sequences shared by patients and controls was twenty-nine.

On this clonotype itself: Its antigen is as yet unknown. The junction shows a germline mismatch at one end, possibly a read error.

TCR beta VDJ and CDR3 profiles were obtained from a genomic DNA template. TCRdb passed the reads through MiXCR, listing each CDR3 protein once. In the table there are about 120,000 distinct CDR3 sequences, under 60% of which are singletons. In patients chosen for sequencing, flow cytometry had shown CD8+CD57+ cell expansion. Patients were treatment-naive when blood was sampled. The TCR originated in a human donor with aplastic anemia. Sequenced material: sorted CD4+, CD8+, or CD8+CD57+ T cells (not recorded which) from PBMCs.

DNA of the CDR3: TGCGCTAGCCGCTTATCGTGGAACACTGAAGCTTTCTTT. Translated: CASRLSWNTEAFF. V gene TRBV7-7 combines with J gene TRBJ1-1; D gene ambiguous. The CDR3 covers 13 residues. The germline V gene encodes CDR1 SSHAT and CDR2 FNYEAQ (reference sequence). The variable domain in full, with the rest retrieved from reference TRBV7-7 and TRBJ1-1, is GAGVSQSPRYKVTKRGQDVTLRCDPISSHATLYWYQQALGQGPEFLTYFNYEAQPDKSGLPSDRFSAERPEGSISTLTIQRTEQRDSAMYRCASRLSWNTEAFFGQGTRLTVV.